Listed below are T cell receptor beta chains from one sample, sequenced in a study of graft-versus-host responses after intestinal transplantation. Sequenced by immunoSEQ multiplex PCR; TCRdb stores in-frame clones only, minus some. The table has tens of thousands of clones, roughly four fifths seen once. No antigens are known for them. This material consisted of unstimulated CD8+ T cells sorted from spleen or lymph node cells, taken before intestinal transplant. These receptors were obtained from a human donor who received an intestinal transplant. The CDR3 runs from the conserved cysteine through the conserved F or W. D genes are given only for firm matches. The listing skips clone size in some rows; elsewhere it reads once, few, many or a size class.

V gene: TRBV4-1; D gene: NA; J gene: TRBJ1-3; clone size: NA; CDR3 DNA: TGCGCCAGCAGCCAAGATGGCCACCCTGGAAACACCATATATTTT; CDR3 protein: CASSQDGHPGNTIYF
V gene: TRBV28; D gene: NA; J gene: TRBJ2-7; clone size: NA; CDR3 DNA: TGTGCCAGCAGACCAGCCGGCTACGAGCAGTACTTC; CDR3 protein: CASRPAGYEQYF
V gene: TRBV5-1; D gene: NA; J gene: TRBJ2-7; clone size: once; CDR3 DNA: TGCGCCAGCAGCTTGGGAGATTACGAGCAGTACTTC; CDR3 protein: CASSLGDYEQYF
V gene: TRBV5-1; D gene: NA; J gene: TRBJ2-3; clone size: NA; CDR3 DNA: TGCGCCAGCAGCTTGGACGGGTGGGCTAGCACAGATACGCAGTATTTT; CDR3 protein: CASSLDGWASTDTQYF
V gene: TRBV28; D gene: TRBD1; J gene: TRBJ2-7; clone size: NA; CDR3 DNA: TGTGCCAGCAGTAGAGGACAGGTCTCCTACGAGCAGTACTTC; CDR3 protein: CASSRGQVSYEQYF
V gene: TRBV27; D gene: NA; J gene: TRBJ1-2; clone size: NA; CDR3 DNA: TGTGCCAGCAGCGAAGGGGGTAATGGCTACACCTTC; CDR3 protein: CASSEGGNGYTF
V gene: TRBV7-4; D gene: NA; J gene: TRBJ2-1; clone size: NA; CDR3 DNA: TGTGCCAGCAGCTTAGGGGCGGGAAGTGAGCAGTTCTTC; CDR3 protein: CASSLGAGSEQFF
V gene: TRBV9; D gene: NA; J gene: TRBJ2-5; clone size: few; CDR3 DNA: TGTGCCAGCAGCGTAGCGGAGGGGGGGCAAGAGACCCAGTACTTC; CDR3 protein: CASSVAEGGQETQYF
V gene: TRBV6-1; D gene: NA; J gene: TRBJ2-7; clone size: NA; CDR3 DNA: TGTGCCAGCAGTTTTACAGGGGAGGGGTACGAGCAGTACTTC; CDR3 protein: CASSFTGEGYEQYF
V gene: TRBV4-1; D gene: NA; J gene: TRBJ1-1; clone size: NA; CDR3 DNA: TGCGCCAGCAGCCACCCGGGGGGGGGCTTAACTGAAGCTTTCTTT; CDR3 protein: CASSHPGGGLTEAFF
V gene: TRBV5-4; D gene: NA; J gene: TRBJ2-2; clone size: once; CDR3 DNA: TGTGCCAGCAGCTTGTATACAGTCGCCGGGGAGCTGTTTTTT; CDR3 protein: CASSLYTVAGELFF
V gene: TRBV9; D gene: NA; J gene: TRBJ1-1; clone size: NA; CDR3 DNA: TGTGCCAGCAGCGCCGGGACCGCGGAAGCTTTCTTT; CDR3 protein: CASSAGTAEAFF
V gene: TRBV4-2; D gene: NA; J gene: TRBJ1-5; clone size: NA; CDR3 DNA: TGTGCCAGCAGCCACTACCACCGCGAGGGCAATCAGCCCCAGCATTTT; CDR3 protein: CASSHYHREGNQPQHF
V gene: TRBV13; D gene: TRBD2; J gene: TRBJ2-2; clone size: NA; CDR3 DNA: TGTGCCAGCAGCCTCGCGGGGGGGAACACCGGGGAGCTGTTTTTT; CDR3 protein: CASSLAGGNTGELFF
V gene: TRBV20-1; D gene: NA; J gene: TRBJ2-7; clone size: NA; CDR3 DNA: TGCAGTGTTAGACGGGGGCAGTACTTC; CDR3 protein: CSVRRGQYF
V gene: TRBV6-4; D gene: TRBD1; J gene: TRBJ2-1; clone size: NA; CDR3 DNA: TGTGCCAGCAGTGGGGACAGCTCCTACAATGAGCAGTTCTTC; CDR3 protein: CASSGDSSYNEQFF
V gene: TRBV6-1; D gene: NA; J gene: TRBJ2-3; clone size: NA; CDR3 DNA: TGTGCCAGCAGTGAGGGGGCGGGGGTTCCTAGCACAGATACGCAGTATTTT; CDR3 protein: CASSEGAGVPSTDTQYF
V gene: TRBV11-2; D gene: NA; J gene: TRBJ2-7; clone size: NA; CDR3 DNA: TGTGCCAGCAGCTTAGAATCGGGGGGCTACTCCTACGAGCAGTACTTC; CDR3 protein: CASSLESGGYSYEQYF
V gene: TRBV7-8; D gene: TRBD2; J gene: TRBJ2-7; clone size: NA; CDR3 DNA: TGTGCCAGCAGCTTAGCGATTGGGGCTAGCGGCTCCTACGAGCAGTACTTC; CDR3 protein: CASSLAIGASGSYEQYF
V gene: TRBV4-1; D gene: NA; J gene: TRBJ1-1; clone size: NA; CDR3 DNA: TGCGCCAGCAGCCAAGATGGGGACATGACCACTGAAGCTTTCTTT; CDR3 protein: CASSQDGDMTTEAFF
V gene: TRBV6-1; D gene: NA; J gene: TRBJ1-2; clone size: NA; CDR3 DNA: TGTGCCAGCAGGGTGACAGGCAACTATGGCTACACCTTC; CDR3 protein: CASRVTGNYGYTF
V gene: TRBV6-4; D gene: NA; J gene: TRBJ2-7; clone size: NA; CDR3 DNA: TGTGCCAGCAGGGGACGTTTTCGCTACGAGCAGTACTTC; CDR3 protein: CASRGRFRYEQYF
V gene: TRBV4-2; D gene: TRBD2; J gene: TRBJ2-7; clone size: NA; CDR3 DNA: TGTGCCAGCAGCCCCCGACTAGCGGGGGGGTACGAGCAGTACTTC; CDR3 protein: CASSPRLAGGYEQYF
V gene: TRBV2; D gene: NA; J gene: TRBJ2-1; clone size: once; CDR3 DNA: TGTGCCAGTCAACCCTACTCCTACAATGAGCAGTTCTTC; CDR3 protein: CASQPYSYNEQFF
V gene: TRBV25-1; D gene: NA; J gene: TRBJ1-1; clone size: NA; CDR3 DNA: TGTGCCAGCAGTGAATATGTGAACAGCGACACTGAAGCTTTCTTT; CDR3 protein: CASSEYVNSDTEAFF
V gene: TRBV9; D gene: NA; J gene: TRBJ2-7; clone size: NA; CDR3 DNA: TGTGCCAGCAGCGTCGGGGACCACAGCGCAGGGTTGGGCTACGAGCAGTACTTC; CDR3 protein: CASSVGDHSAGLGYEQYF
V gene: TRBV10-2; D gene: NA; J gene: TRBJ2-7; clone size: few; CDR3 DNA: TGCGCCAGCAGTGAGGGGCCCTCCTACGAGCAGTACTTC; CDR3 protein: CASSEGPSYEQYF
V gene: TRBV27; D gene: TRBD2; J gene: TRBJ2-7; clone size: once; CDR3 DNA: TGTGCCAGCTTATTGCGAGCGGGAGGGCCGGGCGAGCAGTACTTC; CDR3 protein: CASLLRAGGPGEQYF